Listed below are T cell receptor beta chains from one sample, sequenced in a study of blood T cell repertoires in COVID-19. This table comes from immunoSEQ multiplex PCR, and its TCRdb copy is limited to in-frame clones, with some not included. Here the sample spans 150,000 or so clones, less than 90% being singletons. Sequencing was performed on peripheral blood. These receptors were taken from a man in his sixties with acute or convalescent COVID-19. CDR3s include the opening cysteine and the closing phenylalanine or tryptophan. The D gene is left open where the match is weak. Size is omitted from some rows. Given values are once, few, many or a class for expanded clones.

clone_size	d_call	v_call	j_call	cdr3_aa	cdr3_nt
NA	TRBD2	TRBV29-1	TRBJ2-3	CSVETSGGITDTQYF	TGCAGCGTTGAGACTAGCGGGGGGATTACAGATACGCAGTATTTT
once	TRBD1	TRBV7-2	TRBJ2-7	CASSRGQAYEQYF	TGTGCCAGCAGCCGGGGACAGGCCTACGAGCAGTACTTC
once	NA	TRBV21-1	TRBJ1-2	CASSKGEGASNYGYTF	TGTGCCAGCAGCAAAGGAGAGGGCGCCTCGAACTATGGCTACACCTTC
NA	TRBD2	TRBV5-1	TRBJ2-2	CASSPGTRIGELFF	TGCGCCAGCAGCCCCGGGACTAGAATAGGGGAGCTGTTTTTT
NA	NA	TRBV12-3/TRBV12-4	TRBJ2-7	CASSLGRSYEQYF	TGTGCCAGCAGTCTAGGCAGGTCCTACGAGCAGTACTTC
once	NA	TRBV23-1	TRBJ2-2	CASSQSMYTGRDENTGELFF	TGCGCCAGCAGTCAATCGATGTATACAGGGCGTGATGAGAACACCGGGGAGCTGTTTTTT
NA	NA	TRBV29-1	TRBJ2-5	CSVGLTEETQYF	TGCAGCGTCGGATTGACAGAAGAGACCCAGTACTTC
NA	NA	TRBV30	TRBJ2-1	CAWAGPYNEQFF	TGTGCCTGGGCGGGCCCCTACAATGAGCAGTTCTTC
NA	NA	TRBV7-3	TRBJ1-3	CASSLKAGTSSGNTIYF	TGTGCCAGCAGCTTAAAGGCAGGAACTAGCTCTGGAAACACCATATATTTT
NA	NA	TRBV29-1	TRBJ2-3	CSVERVSTDTQYF	TGCAGCGTGGAGCGGGTTAGCACAGATACGCAGTATTTT
NA	TRBD1	TRBV13	TRBJ1-6	CASLFQGQGTPLHF	TGTGCCAGCCTTTTTCAGGGACAGGGGACGCCCCTCCACTTT
once	NA	TRBV5-3	TRBJ1-2	CARSLGGRPYGYTF	TGTGCCAGAAGCTTGGGAGGGAGGCCCTATGGCTACACCTTC
NA	TRBD1	TRBV11-2	TRBJ2-7	CASSLDRTGYEQYF	TGTGCCAGCAGCTTAGACAGGACAGGGTACGAGCAGTACTTC
NA	NA	TRBV10-3	TRBJ2-1	CAISESETSMRFF	TGTGCCATCAGTGAGTCAGAAACTAGCATGAGGTTCTTC
NA	NA	TRBV27	TRBJ2-1	CASSWLGGGMFF	TGTGCCAGCAGTTGGTTAGGCGGGGGCATGTTCTTC
NA	NA	TRBV7-9	TRBJ1-3	CASSLAASSGNTIYF	TGTGCCAGCAGCTTAGCGGCAAGCTCTGGAAACACCATATATTTT
NA	TRBD1	TRBV6-5	TRBJ2-2	CASRVDRVNTGELFF	TGTGCCAGCAGGGTGGACAGGGTGAACACCGGGGAGCTGTTTTTT
NA	TRBD1	TRBV7-2	TRBJ1-1	CASSPGQGIAFF	TGTGCCAGCAGTCCGGGACAGGGTATAGCTTTCTTT
NA	NA	TRBV7-2	TRBJ1-1	CASSSRQVSITEAFF	TGTGCCAGCAGCTCTAGACAGGTGTCGATCACTGAAGCTTTCTTT
NA	NA	TRBV5-6	TRBJ1-6	CASSLGRSSSPLHF	TGTGCCAGCAGCTTGGGGCGGAGTAGTTCACCCCTCCACTTT
NA	TRBD1	TRBV7-9	TRBJ1-2	CASSLEGTGEGYGYTF	TGTGCCAGCAGCTTAGAGGGTACAGGGGAAGGCTATGGCTACACCTTC
NA	NA	TRBV14	TRBJ1-6	CASSFPGGSPLHF	TGTGCCAGCAGCTTCCCGGGTGGTTCACCCCTCCACTTT
NA	TRBD2	TRBV19	TRBJ2-3	CASSIDLPGLAARADTQYF	TGTGCCAGTAGTATAGATCTTCCCGGACTAGCGGCTCGCGCAGATACGCAGTATTTT
NA	NA	TRBV7-7	TRBJ1-4	CASSLGGLSEKLFF	TGTGCCAGCAGCTTAGGGGGCTTAAGTGAAAAACTGTTTTTT
NA	NA	TRBV19	TRBJ2-7	CASSSQWEQYF	TGTGCCAGTAGTTCTCAGTGGGAGCAGTACTTC
NA	TRBD1	TRBV15	TRBJ1-5	CATSRAVFKQGIRNQPQHF	TGTGCCACCAGCAGAGCCGTATTTAAACAGGGGATTCGCAATCAGCCCCAGCATTTT
NA	TRBD1	TRBV18	TRBJ1-6	CASGRGQNNSPLHF	TGTGCCAGCGGAAGGGGACAGAATAATTCACCCCTCCACTTT
NA	TRBD1	TRBV6-5	TRBJ1-4	CASSRRGTNEKLFF	TGTGCCAGCAGTCGCAGGGGGACTAATGAAAAACTGTTTTTT
few	NA	TRBV30	TRBJ1-6	CAWSNTGKGSPLHF	TGTGCCTGGAGCAATACAGGGAAGGGGTCACCCCTCCACTTT
few	TRBD1	TRBV27	TRBJ1-6	CASSSPGQATRSPLHF	TGTGCCAGCAGTTCGCCGGGACAGGCGACTCGGTCACCCCTCCACTTT
NA	TRBD1	TRBV5-1	TRBJ1-2	CVGPGTGVYGYTF	TGCGTAGGTCCAGGGACAGGGGTGTATGGCTACACCTTC
NA	NA	TRBV7-3	TRBJ2-5	CASSPGSIGGETQYF	TGTGCCAGCAGCCCTGGGTCCATCGGAGGGGAGACCCAGTACTTC
NA	TRBD1	TRBV19	TRBJ2-2	CASSSRTGGFTGELFF	TGTGCCAGTAGTTCCCGGACAGGGGGCTTCACCGGGGAGCTGTTTTTT
NA	NA	TRBV3-1/TRBV3-2	TRBJ1-5	CASSQQGSNQPQHF	TGTGCCAGCAGCCAACAGGGAAGCAATCAGCCCCAGCATTTT
NA	NA	TRBV5-5	TRBJ1-1	CASSFFPLTGNTEAFF	TGTGCCAGCAGCTTCTTTCCCCTGACAGGGAACACTGAAGCTTTCTTT
NA	NA	TRBV7-3	TRBJ2-7	CASSPDRTENEQYF	TGTGCCAGCAGCCCCGACAGGACGGAGAACGAGCAGTACTTC
NA	TRBD1	TRBV11-3	TRBJ2-3	CASRTRQGKGTDTQYF	TGTGCCAGCAGGACTCGACAGGGGAAGGGAACAGATACGCAGTATTTT
NA	TRBD2	TRBV7-3	TRBJ2-3	CASSLASGGLSDTQYF	TGTGCCAGCAGCTTGGCTAGCGGGGGATTGTCAGATACGCAGTATTTT
NA	TRBD1	TRBV19	TRBJ1-4	CASSGTGGKLFF	TGTGCCAGTAGTGGGACAGGCGGAAAACTGTTTTTT
NA	NA	TRBV19	TRBJ2-3	CASSLTVVRDTQYF	TGTGCCAGTAGTCTCACAGTGGTTAGGGATACGCAGTATTTT
NA	TRBD1	TRBV5-1	TRBJ2-5	CASSPGTGQETQYF	TGCGCCAGCAGCCCCGGGACAGGCCAAGAGACCCAGTACTTC
NA	TRBD2	TRBV7-9	TRBJ2-5	CASSWLAGSKQETQYF	TGTGCCAGCAGTTGGCTAGCGGGATCAAAACAAGAGACCCAGTACTTC
NA	NA	TRBV6-6	TRBJ1-1	CASSFKGITEAFF	TGTGCCAGCAGTTTCAAGGGGATTACTGAAGCTTTCTTT
few	NA	TRBV5-1	TRBJ2-3	CASSLEHRTDTQYF	TGCGCCAGCAGCTTGGAGCATCGCACAGATACGCAGTATTTT
NA	NA	TRBV30	TRBJ2-3	CAWRTASGDTQYF	TGTGCCTGGAGGACAGCCTCCGGAGATACGCAGTATTTT
NA	TRBD2	TRBV30	TRBJ2-1	CAWRQREVLSEQFF	TGTGCCTGGAGGCAGCGGGAGGTTCTTAGTGAGCAGTTCTTC
NA	NA	TRBV30	TRBJ2-6	CAWSRGTGANVLTF	TGTGCCTGGTCCCGGGGGACTGGGGCCAACGTCCTGACTTTC
NA	NA	TRBV6-2/TRBV6-3	TRBJ1-5	CASSYSFREGNQPQHF	TGTGCCAGCAGTTACTCGTTCAGGGAGGGCAATCAGCCCCAGCATTTT
NA	TRBD1	TRBV27	TRBJ1-4	CASRLGTGNEKLFF	TGTGCCAGCAGACTTGGGACAGGGAATGAAAAACTGTTTTTT
few	TRBD1	TRBV18	TRBJ1-1	CASSGQGGGTEAFF	TGTGCCAGCTCAGGACAGGGAGGTGGCACTGAAGCTTTCTTT
NA	TRBD2	TRBV19	TRBJ2-3	CASLGASGMGDTQYF	TGTGCCTCTCTCGGGGCTAGCGGGATGGGAGATACGCAGTATTTT
NA	NA	TRBV30	TRBJ2-2	CAWRGLWGGHRGAVF	TGTGCCTGGAGGGGACTCTGGGGGGGGCACCGGGGAGCTGTTTTT